This T cell receptor (beta chain) was profiled in a study of blood T cells in healthy people across ages. Study-wide context: About one barcoded beta molecule per two T cells was captured by template switching. Study-wide findings and caveats: Observed TCR beta diversity per million T cells went down as age went up. This fall followed a roughly linear course with age.

Concerning this clonotype: What it binds is not known.

Together with a sample-barcoded 5' primer, a J-beta primer mix was included in a second PCR lasting roughly 6 to 12 cycles. All cDNA molecules were each tagged by a template-switch adaptor with 12 random nucleotides. TCRdb reprocessed the 5' RACE reads with MiXCR, giving one entry per CDR3 protein. The sample includes about 670,000 distinct CDR3 sequences, approximately 52% of them seen just once. The germline CDR1 and CDR2 sequences are MDHEN and SYDVKM. With V trimmed by 3 bases and J by 7 bases, 11 bases remained unmatched. The CDR3 contains 15 residues. Each sample yielded at least 5.5 micrograms of PBMC total RNA.

This chain links TRBV28 with TRBJ2-7; TRBD2 matches 8 bases. The material sequenced was blood. The clonotype comes from a woman of 80 years or more in good health. The CDR3 DNA reads as TGTGCCAGCAGTTTCCGAGCGGGGGCCCTCCTGGAGCAGTACTTC. As protein: CASSFRAGALLEQYF.